Listed below are T cell receptor beta chains from one sample, sequenced in a study of blood T cell repertoires in COVID-19. TCRdb's table, derived via immunoSEQ multiplex PCR, lists solely in-frame clones and lacks some. The data show over 150,000 clones, 75% to 90% seen once. The sample consisted of PBMCs or T cells enriched from blood (not recorded which). The receptors were gathered from a middle-aged man who had recovered from COVID-19. The CDR3 runs from the conserved cysteine through the conserved F or W. A D gene is named only where the DNA matches it firmly. Rows may omit the clone size; those that give it use once, few, many or a size class.

D gene	J gene	V gene	clone size	CDR3 DNA	CDR3 protein
TRBD2	TRBJ2-7	TRBV29-1	once	TGCAGCGTTGTACTAGCGGTCTCCTACGAGCAGTACTTC	CSVVLAVSYEQYF
TRBD1	TRBJ1-2	TRBV25-1	NA	TGTGCCAGCAGTGCTACAGGGGCGCTCCCTATCGGCTACACCTTC	CASSATGALPIGYTF
TRBD1	TRBJ1-6	TRBV6-5	NA	TGTGCCAGCAGTACGTGGGACAGCTATAATTCACCCCTCCACTTT	CASSTWDSYNSPLHF
TRBD1	TRBJ1-4	TRBV5-4	NA	TGTGCCAGCAGCATCACAGGGGGTGAAGAAAAACTGTTTTTT	CASSITGGEEKLFF
TRBD1	TRBJ1-2	TRBV4-1	NA	TGCGCCAGCAGCCAACTACTACCCGGCAGGGGGGATGGCTACACCTTC	CASSQLLPGRGDGYTF
NA	TRBJ2-5	TRBV10-2	NA	TGCGCCAGCAGTGTGGGGGCCGGACCGCAAGAGACCCAGTACTTC	CASSVGAGPQETQYF
NA	TRBJ2-2	TRBV27	NA	TGTGCCAGCAGTTTTGGGCCCATCACCGGGGAGCTGTTTTTT	CASSFGPITGELFF
TRBD2	TRBJ2-4	TRBV14	NA	TGTGCCAGCAGCCAAGATATGAGCGGGAGTTGTCACTTC	CASSQDMSGSCHF
NA	TRBJ1-1	TRBV11-2	NA	TGTGCCAGCAGCCCAGATGAAGCTTTCTTT	CASSPDEAFF
TRBD1	TRBJ1-5	TRBV28	NA	TGTGCCAGCAGCTTAGACAGGGACGGGAATCAGCCCCAGCATTTT	CASSLDRDGNQPQHF
TRBD1	TRBJ1-1	TRBV29-1	NA	TGCAGCGGTGCGACAGGGGAAGCTTTCTTT	CSGATGEAFF
TRBD1	TRBJ1-6	TRBV6-4	NA	TGTGCCAGCAGTGACTCGATGGGACAGGGTTCACCCCTCCACTTT	CASSDSMGQGSPLHF
NA	TRBJ1-5	TRBV6-5	NA	TGTGCCAGCAGCTCGGGACACACTGACAATCAGCCCCAGCATTTT	CASSSGHTDNQPQHF
TRBD1	TRBJ2-7	TRBV3-1/TRBV3-2	NA	TGTGCCAGCAGCCAAGAGGACAGGGTGACTTACGAGCAGTACTTC	CASSQEDRVTYEQYF
NA	TRBJ1-1	TRBV30	few	TGTGCCTGGATGAGGATAGGCGGCACTGAAGCTTTCTTT	CAWMRIGGTEAFF
NA	TRBJ1-2	TRBV10-3	NA	TGTGCCATCAGTGAATCGGGATACTATGGCTACACCTTC	CAISESGYYGYTF
TRBD1	TRBJ1-3	TRBV9	NA	TGTGCCAGCAGCGATACAGGGGGCCTTGGAAACACCATATATTTT	CASSDTGGLGNTIYF
TRBD2	TRBJ2-1	TRBV30	NA	TGTGCCTGGAGCCCTAGCGGGAGGATCGATGAGCAGTTCTTC	CAWSPSGRIDEQFF
NA	TRBJ1-1	TRBV9	NA	TGTGCCAGCAGCGTTGGGGCCATGAACACTGAAGCTTTCTTT	CASSVGAMNTEAFF
TRBD2	TRBJ2-5	TRBV19	NA	TGTGCCAGCCGACTAGCGGGAGGGAGAGAGACCCAGTACTTC	CASRLAGGRETQYF
TRBD1	TRBJ1-1	TRBV9	NA	TGTGCCAGCAGCGTAGGAGAGGGACAGGGTAACACTGAAGCTTTCTTT	CASSVGEGQGNTEAFF
NA	TRBJ1-2	TRBV6-1	NA	TGTGCCAGCAGTGACTGGCAGTCCAGTAAGAACTATGGCTACACCTTC	CASSDWQSSKNYGYTF
TRBD1	TRBJ2-2	TRBV5-1	NA	TGCGCCAGCAGCTGGGGGCAGGGGGCATTTCACACCGGGGAGCTGTTTTTT	CASSWGQGAFHTGELFF
TRBD1	TRBJ2-7	TRBV11-2	NA	TGTGCCAGCAGCTTAGAGGCCGACAGGGTTAACTTCTACGAGCAGTACTTC	CASSLEADRVNFYEQYF
TRBD1	TRBJ1-2	TRBV5-4	NA	TGTGCCAGCAGCTTGGGGTCGACAGGGGAGCGGTATGGCTACACCTTC	CASSLGSTGERYGYTF
TRBD1	TRBJ2-7	TRBV5-4	NA	TGTGCCAGCAGCCTGGACAGGGGGGGTTGGGAGCAGTACTTC	CASSLDRGGWEQYF
NA	TRBJ1-5	TRBV27	NA	TGTGCCAGCAGTACCGGGGGGCAAAGTCAGCCCCAGCATTTT	CASSTGGQSQPQHF
TRBD1	TRBJ1-5	TRBV30	NA	TGTGCCTGGCTCTCTACAGGGGCCAATCAGCCCCAGCATTTT	CAWLSTGANQPQHF
TRBD2	TRBJ2-5	TRBV7-2	NA	TGTGCCAGCAGCTTAGGAGTGCTAGCGGGGGGGATTAAAGAGACCCAGTACTTC	CASSLGVLAGGIKETQYF
NA	TRBJ1-3	TRBV4-1	NA	TGCGCCAGCAGCCAACTCTCAGGGAGGGGCGCAATAACTGGAAACACCATATATTTT	CASSQLSGRGAITGNTIYF
TRBD1	TRBJ1-2	TRBV7-2	NA	TGTGCCAGCAGCCGCAGGGACAGGGTTTCTGGCTACACCTTC	CASSRRDRVSGYTF
NA	TRBJ1-3	TRBV6-5	once	TGTGCCAGCAGGACAATAGGAAACACCATATATTTT	CASRTIGNTIYF
TRBD2	TRBJ2-3	TRBV28	NA	TGTGCCAGCAGTATAGGCGGGAGGGCCCGTGGAGATACGCAGTATTTT	CASSIGGRARGDTQYF
NA	TRBJ2-2	TRBV7-8	few	TGTGCCAGCAGCTTATGGCAGGGATGGGGAAACACCGGGGAGCTGTTTTTT	CASSLWQGWGNTGELFF
TRBD1	TRBJ1-1	TRBV30	NA	TGTGCCTGGAGCGGAAACAGGGGAGTGGGGAACACTGAAGCTTTCTTT	CAWSGNRGVGNTEAFF
TRBD1	TRBJ1-1	TRBV7-2	NA	TGTGCCAGCAGTTTACAGGGGGGTCCTTCGGGGACTGAAGCTTTCTTT	CASSLQGGPSGTEAFF
NA	TRBJ1-4	TRBV7-9	NA	TGTGCCAGCAGCTTAGATCCAAGCCCAACTAATGAAAAACTGTTTTTT	CASSLDPSPTNEKLFF
NA	TRBJ1-3	TRBV29-1	NA	TGCAGCGTTGAAGATCTCGGTGGAAACACCATATATTTT	CSVEDLGGNTIYF
TRBD2	TRBJ2-1	TRBV10-1	NA	TGCGCCAGCAGTGGAACTAGCGGGGGGCTAAGCTCCTACAATGAGCAGTTCTTC	CASSGTSGGLSSYNEQFF
NA	TRBJ1-1	TRBV3-1/TRBV3-2	once	TGTGCCAGCAGCATAAGGACAGCAATGAACACTGAAGCTTTCTTT	CASSIRTAMNTEAFF
TRBD1	TRBJ1-1	TRBV12-3/TRBV12-4	NA	TGTGCCAGCAGGAGAGACAGGGGGGGTGAAGCTTTCTTT	CASRRDRGGEAFF
TRBD1	TRBJ2-5	TRBV7-2	NA	TGTGCCAGCAGCCTCATAGGACAGGGGGCTCTTGAGACCCAGTACTTC	CASSLIGQGALETQYF
NA	TRBJ1-2	TRBV7-9	NA	TGTGCCAGCAGCTTAGAAGGAGACTATGGCTACACCTTC	CASSLEGDYGYTF
TRBD2	TRBJ2-3	TRBV27	NA	TGTGCCAGCAGTCACCCGCAGCTAGCGGGAGCAGATACGCAGTATTTT	CASSHPQLAGADTQYF
TRBD2	TRBJ2-1	TRBV7-9	NA	TGTGCCAGCAGCTCCGGGACTAGCGGGGGATGGGATGAGCAGTTCTTC	CASSSGTSGGWDEQFF
NA	TRBJ1-1	TRBV14	NA	TGTGCCAGCAGCCCCCTAAGATTAGGGGTAGCTGAAGCTTTCTTT	CASSPLRLGVAEAFF
NA	TRBJ2-7	TRBV5-1	NA	TGCGCCAGCAGCTTGACGGGCAGGGGTGGTGAGGGGCAGTACTTC	CASSLTGRGGEGQYF
TRBD1	TRBJ2-7	TRBV11-2	NA	TGTGCCAGCAGCTTAGATAGGGGACAGGGGAAAGAGCAGTACTTC	CASSLDRGQGKEQYF
NA	TRBJ1-6	TRBV5-5	NA	TGTGCCAGCAGCTCCCCGGGGACTCGGGATTCACCCCTCCACTTT	CASSSPGTRDSPLHF
TRBD2	TRBJ2-1	TRBV28	NA	TGTGCCAGCAGTTTAGGGACTAGCGGGAGGCCGTGGGATGAGCAGTTCTTC	CASSLGTSGRPWDEQFF
NA	TRBJ1-2	TRBV28	NA	TGTGCCAGCAGTCCCAATCGGGGATCGATGGGCTCTGGCTACACCTTC	CASSPNRGSMGSGYTF
NA	TRBJ2-7	TRBV12-3/TRBV12-4	many	TGTGCCAGCAGTCACACCTACGAGCAGTACTTC	CASSHTYEQYF
NA	TRBJ1-6	TRBV6-5	once	TGTGCCAGCAGTTACGGGCAGAATAATTCACCCCTCCACTTT	CASSYGQNNSPLHF
NA	TRBJ1-1	TRBV13	few	TGTGCCAGCACCAGGGCAGGGGAGACTGAAGCTTTCTTT	CASTRAGETEAFF
NA	TRBJ2-5	TRBV4-1	NA	TGCGCCAGCAGCCGCGATATCTCGGGCCAAGAGACCCAGTACTTC	CASSRDISGQETQYF
TRBD1	TRBJ1-1	TRBV5-4	NA	TGTGCCAGCAGCCAAACAGGGGGGAGGACTGAAGCTTTCTTT	CASSQTGGRTEAFF
TRBD2	TRBJ2-3	TRBV9	NA	TGTGCCAGCAGCGTAGGTGTCAGCGGGGGGGCCCCTACGCAGTATTTT	CASSVGVSGGAPTQYF
NA	TRBJ1-5	TRBV7-9	NA	TGTGCCAGCAGCCTGGACAGCGGAGGTCAGCCCCAGCATTTT	CASSLDSGGQPQHF
NA	TRBJ2-1	TRBV10-3	NA	TGTGCCATCAGTGACCACGGAATCGGGAATGAGCAGTTCTTC	CAISDHGIGNEQFF